The 24 T cell receptor beta chains below all came from one sample that was sequenced in a study of response to subunit inactivated influenza vaccine (dated by TCRdb to 2017 to 2018). Libraries were prepared through RT-PCR. Sequencing relied on an Illumina HiSeq 2500. The public reads were run again by TCRdb, first through fastp at Q25 and then through MiXCR, and only productive beta chains were kept. Records with the same CDR3 protein are collapsed into one entry carrying the most frequent genes and DNA. The sample yields 630,000 or so distinct CDR3 sequences; roughly 14% were counted once. The ten largest account for 11% of the sample. Source: PBMCs from blood, taken 11 to 12 days after vaccination. Every receptor here comes from a man aged 50-60 years who received an inactivated influenza vaccine. Donor details come from another sample of the same person, matched by shared clones.

The J gene is TRBJ2-7, the V gene TRBV7-2; D ambiguous. This CDR3 is 15 amino acids long. Between the trimmed V and J ends, which lost 6 bases and 0 bases, there was a span of 15 bases. The germline CDR1 and CDR2 sequences are SGHTA and FQGNSA. DNA for the CDR3: TGTGCCAGCAGTAAACCTTTCCTGTCCTCCTACGAGCAGTACTTC. The encoded protein is CASSKPFLSSYEQYF.

This clonotype was observed a few times. The chain couples TRBV5-1 to TRBJ2-7; possible D gene TRBD1, 7 bases. V was shortened by 0 bases and J by 2 bases, with 12 bases between the two germline ends. Germline assignment: CDR1 SGHRS and CDR2 YFSETQ. The CDR3 length is 15 residues. The CDR3 bases are TGCGCCAGCAGCTTGGACGGGGGACAGCCCTACGAGCAGTACTTC. Protein: CASSLDGGQPYEQYF.

This clonotype was observed a handful of times. This chain joins TRBV7-2 and TRBJ2-3; 9 bases are shared with TRBD2. This CDR3 has 16 residues. Per the germline V gene, CDR1 is SGHTA and CDR2 is FQGNSA. Germline trimming cut 5 bases from V and 1 base from J; bases unmatched to any gene: 7. In nucleotides, the CDR3 is TGTGCCAGCAGCCCGAGACTAGCGGATGGCACAGATACGCAGTATTTT. The encoded protein is CASSPRLADGTDTQYF. The variable domain in full, completed from reference TRBV7-2 and TRBJ2-3, reads GAGVSQSPSNKVTEKGKDVELRCDPISGHTALYWYRQSLGQGLEFLIYFQGNSAPDKSGLPSDRFSAERTGGSVSTLTIQRTQQEDSAVYLCASSPRLADGTDTQYFGPGTRLTVL.

This clonotype was observed at least ten times. CDR3 sequence reads: CASSLGGGAPGYTF. The CDR3 region has the DNA TGTGCCAGCAGCTTAGGAGGGGGCGCGCCAGGCTACACCTTC. The genes are TRBV7-2 and TRBJ1-2; 7 positions match TRBD1. CDR1 and CDR2 (germline): SGHTA, FQGNSA. There are 14 residues in the CDR3. Losses at the gene ends were 1 base for V and 8 bases for J; bases not matched to a gene: 7.

This clonotype was picked up a small number of times. V and J are TRBV28 and TRBJ2-5; 7 positions agree with TRBD2. Per germline, CDR1 MDHEN and CDR2 SYDVKM. V trimming: 5 bases; J trimming: 1 base; junction bases outside the gene matches: 10. The CDR3 covers 16 residues. DNA of the CDR3: TGTGCCAGCAGTGGGGGTCTAGGGAGGGGCCAAGAGACCCAGTACTTC. It is translated as CASSGGLGRGQETQYF.

The CDR3 loop is CASSFSRRGYTF. CDR3 sequence (DNA): TGTGCCAGCAGCTTTTCAAGACGGGGCTACACCTTC. This rearrangement joins TRBV7-8 to TRBJ1-2; no reliable D call. The CDR3 has 12 amino acids. Germline V gene sequence: CDR1 SGHVS, CDR2 FQNEAQ. Trimming left V 3 bases short and J 8 bases short, with 10 bases between.

The chain is built from TRBV4-1 and TRBJ2-1, with D perhaps matching TRBD2 (6 bases). V was pared by 4 bases and J by 10 bases, with 20 bases between. Germline V gene data show CDR1 as MGHRA and CDR2 as YSYEKL. The CDR3 is 15 residues long. CDR3 DNA sequence: TGCGCCAGCAGCCGAGAGGGACTCCGAAATCGGGAGCAGTTCTTC. Protein: CASSREGLRNREQFF.

The rearrangement uses TRBV6-1 and TRBJ2-2, with 8 bases aligning to TRBD2. V dropped 6 bases and J dropped 6; count of bases not matched to a gene: 6. The CDR3 is made up of 14 amino acids. CDR1 and CDR2 (germline): MNHNS, SASEGT. CDR3 in DNA: TGTGCCAGCAGACTAGCGGCCCTCGCCGGGGAGCTGTTTTTT. It yields the protein CASRLAALAGELFF.

This clonotype has only a few counts. The V and J genes are TRBV7-2 and TRBJ1-2; 7 bases are shared with TRBD1. The germline CDR1 and CDR2 sequences are SGHTA and FQGNSA. The CDR3 is made up of 16 amino acids. V shed 1 base, J shed 3 bases, and the junction held 8 bases outside the gene matches. The CDR3 region is CASSLDPAQGYYGYTF. In nucleotides, the CDR3 is TGTGCCAGCAGCTTAGACCCCGCACAGGGGTACTATGGCTACACCTTC. Full variable domain (outside the CDR3, taken from reference TRBV7-2 and TRBJ1-2): GAGVSQSPSNKVTEKGKDVELRCDPISGHTALYWYRQSLGQGLEFLIYFQGNSAPDKSGLPSDRFSAERTGGSVSTLTIQRTQQEDSAVYLCASSLDPAQGYYGYTFGSGTRLTVV.

The rearrangement uses TRBV18 and TRBJ2-7; D is possibly TRBD1 or TRBD2 (5 bases each). The CDR3 totals 14 residues. V gave up 0 bases and J gave up 4 bases, with 10 bases separating them. Germline CDR1 reads KGHSH; CDR2 reads LQKENI. CDR3 in amino acids: CASSPPGTPYEQYF. The CDR3 region has the DNA TGTGCCAGCTCACCACCAGGGACCCCATACGAGCAGTACTTC.

This clonotype was observed at least ten times. The V and J genes are TRBV6-1 and TRBJ1-1; D is possibly TRBD1 (5 bases). Trimming stripped 6 bases from V and 1 base from J, with 6 bases between. Germline lookup yields CDR1 MNHNS and CDR2 SASEGT. The CDR3 runs to 12 residues. The CDR3 bases are TGTGCCAGCAGAGGACAGAACACTGAAGCTTTCTTT. Translated, it gives CASRGQNTEAFF.

Details on this clonotype: With a much larger clone just one base away, this may be a read error. This chain joins TRBV3-1 and TRBJ2-1; D possibly corresponds to TRBD2 (5 bases). Germline lookup yields CDR1 LGHDT and CDR2 YNNKEL (reference sequence). This CDR3 region has 16 residues. Here the CDR3 reads CASSQDFPSSFNEQFF. CDR3 sequence (DNA): TGTGCCAGCAGCCAAGATTTCCCTAGCTCCTTCAATGAGCAGTTCTTC.

This clonotype has a handful of counts. The chain links TRBV7-9 to TRBJ2-7, with 7 bases that match TRBD2. The CDR3 loop spans 14 amino acids. Trimming took 5 bases from V and 6 from J; bases not matched to a gene: 10. Germline lookup yields CDR1 SEHNR and CDR2 FQNEAQ (reference sequence). The CDR3 nucleotides are TGTGCCAGCAGCCCTCTGGGGGGGAAGGGCGAGCAGTACTTC. The encoded protein is CASSPLGGKGEQYF.

V is TRBV7-9 and J is TRBJ2-3; TRBD1 might be the D (7 bases). The CDR3 spans 16 residues. CDR1 and CDR2 from the germline V gene are SEHNR and FQNEAQ (reference sequence). Trimming cost V 4 bases and J 2 bases, with 16 bases left between them. CDR3 amino acids: CASSYGGTDHTDTQYF. For the CDR3, the DNA is TGTGCCAGCAGCTATGGAGGGACAGACCACACAGATACGCAGTATTTT.

The chain has TRBV24-1 and TRBJ2-1; TRBD1 matches 8 bases. Germline values: CDR1 KGHDR, CDR2 SFDVKD. CDR3 size: 15 residues. The V and J ends lost 6 bases and 0 bases, in that order; junction bases with no gene match: 3. Written as DNA, the CDR3 is TGTGCCACCAGTCAGGGACAGGTCTCCTACAATGAGCAGTTCTTC. Translation: CATSQGQVSYNEQFF.

This clonotype occurred a few times. V is TRBV4-1 and J is TRBJ2-3; the match to TRBD2 covers 9 bases. Germline lookup yields CDR1 MGHRA and CDR2 YSYEKL. J was trimmed by 4 bases and V by 0 bases; bases with no gene match: 11. The CDR3 totals 18 residues. The CDR3 bases are TGCGCCAGCAGCCAAGATCTTTTGCGGGGGGGCCCGCCAGATACGCAGTATTTT. This translates into CASSQDLLRGGPPDTQYF.

Only a few counts were recorded for this clonotype. The rearrangement links TRBV20-1 to TRBJ2-3; 7 nucleotides align to TRBD2. The ends lost 6 bases at V and 1 base at J; junction bases unmatched: 7. Germline CDR1 and CDR2: DFQATT and SNEGSKA (reference sequence). The CDR3 is 14 amino acids. CDR3 DNA sequence: TGCAGTGCCCCATCGCGGGAGCGCACAGATACGCAGTATTTT. It translates to CSAPSRERTDTQYF.

This clonotype was detected ten times or more. The chain combines TRBV18 with TRBJ2-7; D gene unclear. In germline, CDR1 is KGHSH, CDR2 LQKENI. The CDR3 has 14 amino acids. The V end was cut by 0 bases, the J end by 3 bases, with 9 bases between. The CDR3 spells CASSPPVQSYEQYF. Here the CDR3 DNA reads TGTGCCAGCTCACCACCGGTCCAGAGCTACGAGCAGTACTTC.

The CDR3 nucleotides are TGTGCCAGCAGCGCCGGACAGGGGATCTATGGCTACACCTTC. This sequence encodes CASSAGQGIYGYTF. The chain has TRBV7-2 and TRBJ1-2; the match to TRBD1 covers 9 bases. This CDR3 contains 14 residues. Losses at the gene ends were 5 bases for V and 4 bases for J; bases not matched to a gene: 5. In germline, CDR1 is SGHTA, CDR2 FQGNSA.

The rearrangement uses TRBV20-1 and TRBJ2-7; 7 nucleotides agree with TRBD1. The junction had 7 bases not matched to a gene; V was cut back by 8 bases and J by 3 bases. Germline V gene data show CDR1 as DFQATT and CDR2 as SNEGSKA (reference sequence). This CDR3 has 12 residues. The CDR3 protein is CSLTGVNYEQYF. CDR3 in DNA: TGCAGTCTAACAGGGGTCAACTACGAGCAGTACTTC.

There are a few counts of this clonotype. CDR3 DNA sequence: TGCAGTGCTAAAGGGGACAGTAATGAAAAACTGTTTTTT. Its protein is CSAKGDSNEKLFF. The rearrangement uses TRBV20-1 and TRBJ1-4; 7 nucleotides line up with TRBD1. CDR3 length: 13 residues. Germline CDR1 DFQATT, CDR2 SNEGSKA (reference sequence). J lost 4 bases, V lost 4 bases, and 3 bases had no gene match.

The gene calls are TRBV13 and TRBJ1-2; 9 positions agree with TRBD1. The CDR3 has 13 residues. V lost 3 bases to trimming and J lost 7 bases; unmatched junction nucleotides: 3. Germline assignment: CDR1 PRHDT and CDR2 FYEKMQ (reference sequence). The CDR3: CASSFGQGSGYTF. CDR3 DNA sequence: TGTGCCAGCAGCTTTGGACAGGGGAGTGGCTACACCTTC. Variable domain in full (rest from reference TRBV13 and TRBJ1-2): AAGVIQSPRHLIKEKRETATLKCYPIPRHDTVYWYQQGPGQDPQFLISFYEKMQSDKGSIPDRFSAQQFSDYHSELNMSSLELGDSALYFCASSFGQGSGYTFGSGTRLTVV.

This sequence joins TRBV29-1 and TRBJ1-1; 8 positions match TRBD1. CDR1 is SQVTM and CDR2 is ANQGSEA in the germline V gene. The CDR3 has 14 amino acids. V shed 4 bases and J 5 bases; nucleotides not matched to a gene: 9. CDR3 loop: CSVGSAGGATEAFF. CDR3 nucleotide sequence: TGCAGCGTTGGATCCGCAGGGGGCGCGACTGAAGCTTTCTTT.

This clonotype was observed at least ten times. V and J are TRBV29-1 and TRBJ2-7; TRBD1 might be the D (5 bases). The CDR3 spans 13 residues. CDR1 is SQVTM, CDR2 ANQGSEA, per germline. Deletions cut 3 bases from V and 6 bases from J, with 15 bases between. The CDR3 spells CSVDRQGSTEQYF. CDR3 in DNA: TGCAGCGTTGATCGGCAGGGATCAACCGAGCAGTACTTC.